A single sample is the source of the 27 T cell receptor beta chains below, sequenced in a study of T-cell reconstitution after alpha-beta-depleted transplantation in children. Unique molecular identifiers were incorporated during preparation of the TCRbeta library. TCRdb ran MiXCR on the PCR reads and lists one entry per CDR3 protein. The data hold 300,000 or so distinct CDR3 sequences, with about a tenth observed a single time. The sequenced sample was PBMCs from the stem cell graft donor, obtained from the stem cell graft. The source of these receptors is a human donor who donated a stem cell graft to a child with SCID.

This clonotype was detected many times. The chain has TRBV5-1 and TRBJ2-5; 13 bases fit TRBD2. Germline V lookup: CDR1 SGHRS, CDR2 YFSETQ. There are 15 residues in the CDR3. Germline trimming cut 7 bases from V and 5 bases from J; bases unmatched to any gene: 8. This chain's CDR3 is CASAGLAGLRETQYF. DNA for the CDR3: TGCGCCAGCGCGGGACTAGCGGGGCTTAGGGAGACCCAGTACTTC.

This clonotype was seen at least ten times. CDR3 in amino acids: CASSQGSPSNSPLHF. CDR3 nucleotide sequence: TGTGCCAGCAGCCAGGGGTCTCCCAGTAATTCACCCCTCCACTTT. The chain employs TRBV5-6 and TRBJ1-6; a weak D match, TRBD1 (6 bases). Deletions cut 4 bases from V and 6 bases from J, with 14 bases between. The V gene's germline CDR1 is SGHDT and CDR2 YYEEEE. The CDR3 is 15 amino acids.

Turning to this clonotype: This may be a read error, as it is one base from a much larger clone. J is TRBJ2-1 and V is TRBV20-1; 7 positions match TRBD1. V lost 0 bases, J lost 7 bases, and 9 bases stayed unmatched. CDR1 and CDR2 (germline): DFQATT, SNEGSKA (reference sequence). This CDR3 comprises 15 residues. CDR3: CSARDRDSGYNEQFF. CDR3 sequence (DNA): TGCAGTGCTAGAGATAGGGACAGTGGGTATAATGAGCAGTTCTTC.

This clonotype was counted a few times. V is TRBV20-1 and J is TRBJ2-1, with unresolved D. Trimming removed 3 bases at V and 9 bases at J, with 6 bases between. This CDR3 has 10 amino acids. Germline V lookup: CDR1 DFQATT, CDR2 SNEGSKA (reference sequence). CDR3 loop: CSASDGEQFF. The CDR3 DNA follows: TGCAGTGCTAGCGACGGTGAGCAGTTCTTC.

This clonotype has a single count. The chain has TRBV7-9 and TRBJ2-7, with 7 bases matching TRBD1. This CDR3 contains 17 residues. J lost 2 bases, V lost 3 bases, and 13 bases had no gene match. Germline V CDR1 and CDR2: SEHNR, FQNEAQ (reference sequence). The CDR3 spells CASSFTDLRDRAYEQYF. In DNA, the CDR3 is TGTGCCAGCAGCTTCACTGATCTCCGGGACAGAGCCTACGAGCAGTACTTC.

The rearrangement links TRBV2 to TRBJ1-2; D is ambiguous. The V gene's germline CDR1 is SNHLY and CDR2 FYNNEI. The CDR3 has 12 residues. V lost 6 bases and J 7 bases, leaving 12 bases between the germline ends. Here the CDR3 DNA reads TGTGCCAGCAGGAGGGAATCGGGTGGCTACACCTTC. Protein: CASRRESGGYTF.

This clonotype was observed a few times. V is TRBV14 and J is TRBJ2-7, with no clear D. The CDR3 runs 14 residues. The germline V gene has CDR1 SGHDN and CDR2 FVKESK. V shed 5 bases and J shed 12 bases, with 23 bases lying between them. Here the CDR3 DNA reads TGTGCCAGCAGCAAGGAAGGAATCGGGCCCCGGGTGTACTTC. It specifies CASSKEGIGPRVYF. The full variable domain, rest sourced from reference TRBV14 and TRBJ2-7, is EAGVTQFPSHSVIEKGQTVTLRCDPISGHDNLYWYRRVMGKEIKFLLHFVKESKQDESGMPNNRFLAERTGGTYSTLKVQPAELEDSGVYFCASSKEGIGPRVYFGPGTRLTVT.

This chain joins TRBV19 and TRBJ2-7; no firm D call. The V end lost 5 bases, the J end lost 0 bases, and 11 bases lay between the germline ends. Germline assignment: CDR1 LNHDA and CDR2 SQIVND (reference sequence). This CDR3 region has 14 residues. This CDR3 reads CASSRNSLSYEQYF. DNA of the CDR3: TGTGCCAGTAGTCGGAACAGCCTCTCCTACGAGCAGTACTTC.

The chain uses TRBV12-3 or TRBV12-4 and TRBJ2-2; TRBD1 matches 8 bases. CDR3 size: 14 residues. J was trimmed by 7 bases and V by 6 bases; bases with no gene match: 7. This CDR3 is CASSRTGLDGELFF. Written as DNA, the CDR3 is TGTGCCAGCAGCCGGACAGGGCTGGACGGGGAGCTGTTTTTT.

A few counts support this clonotype. This chain uses TRBV5-1 with TRBJ2-7, with 8 bases lining up with TRBD1. Germline V gene sequence: CDR1 SGHRS, CDR2 YFSETQ. With 2 bases clipped from V and 2 bases from J, the junction kept 6 bases outside the gene matches. The CDR3 covers 15 residues. The chain's CDR3 is CASSFGDRPPYEQYF. CDR3 sequence (DNA): TGCGCCAGCAGCTTTGGGGACAGGCCCCCCTACGAGCAGTACTTC.

The chain has TRBV25-1 and TRBJ2-7; D gene unclear. With 6 bases removed from V and 6 bases from J, the gap between germline ends came to 9 bases. The CDR3 has 11 amino acids. From germline, CDR1 is MGHDK and CDR2 SYGVNS. CDR3 bases: TGTGCCAGCAGAATCCGTGGCGAGCAGTACTTC. Translating it yields CASRIRGEQYF.

This chain uses TRBV14 with TRBJ1-4, with D possibly being TRBD1 (6 bases). The CDR3 length is 15 residues. Trimming cost V 1 base and J 5 bases, with 11 bases left between them. Germline-derived CDR1 and CDR2 are SGHDN and FVKESK. CDR3 in amino acids: CASSQGQAQNEKLFF. CDR3 DNA: TGTGCCAGCAGCCAAGGACAGGCGCAAAATGAAAAACTGTTTTTT.

The DNA of the CDR3 is TGTGCCAGCAGCTTAGGGGCTTTGGAAAAACTGTTTTTT. Translation gives CASSLGALEKLFF. The chain links TRBV7-2 to TRBJ1-4, with D hard to call. The CDR3 spans 13 residues. The germline V gene has CDR1 SGHTA and CDR2 FQGNSA. V was trimmed by 1 base and J by 8 bases, leaving 8 bases between them.

This clonotype was counted between two and nine times. The CDR3 bases are TGCAGTGCTAGAGCACGAGACTGGTTCTACAATGAGCAGTTCTTC. Amino acids: CSARARDWFYNEQFF. J is TRBJ2-1 and V is TRBV20-1, with D uncertain. Germline V gives CDR1 DFQATT, CDR2 SNEGSKA (reference sequence). This CDR3 is 15 amino acids long. Trimming shortened V by 1 base and J by 3 bases, and 13 bases separated the two germline ends.

This clonotype appeared many times. The chain links TRBV10-2 to TRBJ2-7, with TRBD1 as a possible D gene (5 bases). The CDR3 spans 14 residues. V lost 0 bases and J 5 bases, leaving 11 bases between the germline ends. Germline CDR1 reads WSHSY; CDR2 reads SAAADI. CDR3 residues: CASSESMAGNEQYF. CDR3 bases: TGCGCCAGCAGTGAGTCGATGGCAGGGAACGAGCAGTACTTC.

This clonotype was found a few times. This chain joins TRBV5-6 and TRBJ1-5, with D uncertain. The germline V gene encodes CDR1 SGHDT and CDR2 YYEEEE. CDR3 length equals 16 residues. V was cut by 6 bases and J by 3 bases, with 19 bases left in between. Here the CDR3 reads CASNPSPAPPNQPQHF. The CDR3 DNA reads TGTGCCAGCAACCCTTCTCCGGCCCCACCCAATCAGCCCCAGCATTTT.

This clonotype was counted ten times or more. The V and J genes are TRBV4-2 and TRBJ2-2, with a weak D call TRBD1 (6 bases). V lost 1 base and J lost 9, with 12 bases in between. The CDR3 loop spans 14 amino acids. CDR1 and CDR2 from the germline V gene are LGHNA and YNFKEQ. CDR3 sequence (DNA): TGTGCCAGCAGCCAAGGGACAGATATACGGGAGCTGTTTTTT. This codes for CASSQGTDIRELFF.

The V gene is TRBV6-1, the J gene TRBJ2-3, with a possible D match to TRBD2 (6 bases). Trimming stripped 6 bases from V and 4 bases from J, with 17 bases between. Looked up from germline, CDR1 is MNHNS and CDR2 is SASEGT. The CDR3 has 15 amino acids. The CDR3 bases are TGTGCCAGCAGACCGGAGGGAGTAGGCCCAGATACGCAGTATTTT. Its protein product is CASRPEGVGPDTQYF.

This clonotype showed up many times. The genes are TRBV9 and TRBJ2-2; TRBD2 matches 10 bases. V dropped 1 base and J dropped 7; count of bases not matched to a gene: 7. This CDR3 has 16 amino acids. CDR1 is SGDLS and CDR2 is YYNGEE in the germline V gene. The CDR3 region has the DNA TGTGCCAGCAGCGTATCACCGGGACTAGCGATCGGGGAGCTGTTTTTT. Protein: CASSVSPGLAIGELFF.

The rearrangement uses TRBV21-1 and TRBJ2-1; the table's D call TRBD1 went unverified against the DNA. TRBV21-1 has pseudogene status. This CDR3 comprises 17 residues. The CDR3 nucleotides are TGTGCCAGCAGCAAAGCGGGTTGGGGCAGCTCCTACAATGAGCAGTTCTTC. This translates into CASSKAGWGSSYNEQFF.

The gene calls are TRBV9 and TRBJ2-1; 7 bases are shared with TRBD1. The CDR3 covers 15 residues. V gave up 3 bases and J gave up 3 bases; unmatched junction bases: 6. Per germline, CDR1 SGDLS and CDR2 YYNGEE. The CDR3 DNA follows: TGTGCCAGCAGCGGCGACAGGGTTGTCTACAATGAGCAGTTCTTC. This codes for CASSGDRVVYNEQFF.

The V call is TRBV7-8, the J call TRBJ2-5; D remains ambiguous. The CDR3 consists of 12 residues. V was clipped by 5 bases and J by 1 base, with 5 bases between them. The germline CDR1 and CDR2 sequences are SGHVS and FQNEAQ. The CDR3 protein is CASSTRQETQYF. CDR3 coding DNA: TGTGCCAGCAGCACCCGCCAAGAGACCCAGTACTTC.

The gene calls are TRBV5-6 and TRBJ1-2, with 8 positions matching TRBD1. Per the germline V gene, CDR1 is SGHDT and CDR2 is YYEEEE. This CDR3 is built from 14 residues. V dropped 3 bases and J dropped 7; count of bases not matched to a gene: 8. The CDR3 nucleotides are TGTGCCAGCAGCTCACCTCAGGGGGCGTTTGGCTACACCTTC. Translating it yields CASSSPQGAFGYTF. The variable domain in full, with the rest retrieved from reference TRBV5-6 and TRBJ1-2, is DAGVTQSPTHLIKTRGQQVTLRCSPKSGHDTVSWYQQALGQGPQFIFQYYEEEERQRGNFPDRFSGHQFPNYSSELNVNALLLGDSALYLCASSSPQGAFGYTFGSGTRLTVV.

The chain is built from TRBV6-5 and TRBJ2-2; weak D call: TRBD1 (5 bases). With 0 bases removed from V and 3 bases from J, the gap between germline ends came to 8 bases. The length of the CDR3 is 15 residues. CDR1 and CDR2 from the germline V gene are MNHEY and SVGAGI. The CDR3 protein is CASSYSGVDTGELFF. Written as DNA, the CDR3 is TGTGCCAGCAGTTACTCAGGGGTGGACACCGGGGAGCTGTTTTTT.

The rearrangement links TRBV11-2 to TRBJ2-7, with TRBD1 as a possible D gene (6 bases). Trimming cost V 5 bases and J 4 bases, with 12 bases left between them. Germline V gene sequence: CDR1 SGHAT, CDR2 FQNNGV. The CDR3 sequence is 13 residues long. DNA for the CDR3: TGTGCCAGCAGCCCAGGGGAGCATTACGAGCAGTACTTC. This sequence encodes CASSPGEHYEQYF.

Ten or more counts support this clonotype. The chain uses TRBV20-1 and TRBJ2-7; the match to TRBD1 covers 9 bases. J lost 2 bases, V lost 2 bases, and 4 bases had no gene match. CDR3 length: 14 amino acids. CDR1 and CDR2 from the germline V gene are DFQATT and SNEGSKA (reference sequence). CDR3 sequence reads: CSARSQGATYEQYF. The CDR3 DNA reads as TGCAGTGCTAGATCACAGGGGGCGACCTACGAGCAGTACTTC.

Ten or more counts support this clonotype. The chain couples TRBV7-9 to TRBJ2-1; the D is unclear. This CDR3 comprises 14 residues. CDR1 SEHNR and CDR2 FQNEAQ come from the germline V gene (reference sequence). The V end lost 2 bases, the J end lost 6 bases, and 11 bases lay between the germline ends. The CDR3 is CASSLSSMVNEQFF. The CDR3, as DNA: TGTGCCAGCAGCTTATCTAGTATGGTCAATGAGCAGTTCTTC.